This TCR beta chain is drawn from a study of PD-1 blockade in classical Hodgkin lymphoma. Study-level background: Intravenous infusions of nivolumab 3 mg/kg reached patients every 2 weeks.

In every patient, relapse followed autologous stem cell transplantation, while exposure to brentuximab vedotin differed. Assay used: immunoSEQ multiplex PCR; TCRdb lists only in-frame clones, some missing. The sample includes about 23,000 clones, roughly two thirds of them seen just once. Study-wide points: Patients who initiated nivolumab within 1 year of ASCT were excluded.

Concerning this clone itself: The antigen remains undetermined.

This sequence originates from a human donor with classical Hodgkin lymphoma. The sequences come from peripheral blood mononuclear cells (PBMCs), collected at baseline.

The CDR3 is CASSLWQGASEQYF. CDR3 DNA: TGTGCCAGCAGCTTGTGGCAGGGGGCTTCCGAGCAGTACTTC. The chain employs TRBV5-8 and TRBJ2-7, with 8 bases lining up with TRBD1. Germline V CDR1 and CDR2: SGHTS, YDEGEE. The CDR3 runs 14 residues. J gave up 6 bases and V 1 base, and 6 bases lay outside the gene matches.